A single sample gave rise to the 2 T cell receptor beta chains below, sequenced in a study of identical twins (TCRdb year 2016). Libraries were made using 5' RACE. TCRdb lists the instrument as Illumina HiSeq 2000. TCRdb trimmed the raw reads at Q25, called clones with MiXCR and kept productive beta chains. One record per CDR3 amino acid sequence lists the most common genes and DNA. For this sample there are fewer than 650,000 distinct CDR3 sequences; 9.5% to 10% appear just once. The top ten clones comprise under 3.5% of the sample. These data are also associated with another study on yellow fever vaccine responses in identical twins.

The sample comprised PBMCs. The origin of the receptors is a woman younger than 30 in good health.

There are a few counts of this clonotype. V is TRBV28 and J is TRBJ2-1; weak D call: TRBD2 (6 bases). Germline CDR1 and CDR2: MDHEN and SYDVKM. The CDR3 runs to 12 residues. V was clipped by 5 bases and J by 13 bases, with 15 bases between them. The CDR3 nucleotides are TGTGCCAGCAGTCTTGAGTGGGACTCTCAGTTCTTC. Amino acid sequence: CASSLEWDSQFF. The complete variable domain, with remaining parts taken from reference TRBV28 and TRBJ2-1, reads DVKVTQSSRYLVKRTGEKVFLECVQDMDHENMFWYRQDPGLGLRLIYFSYDVKMKEKGDIPEGYSVSREKKERFSLILESASTNQTSMYLCASSLEWDSQFFGPGTRLTVL.

V usage is TRBV6-1 and J usage is TRBJ2-5; 8 bases align to TRBD2. V gave up 6 bases and J gave up 2 bases; unmatched junction bases: 8. Germline CDR1 MNHNS, CDR2 SASEGT. The CDR3 is made up of 15 amino acids. The CDR3 region has the DNA TGTGCCAGCAGACCGTACGGGGGGGCACAAGAGACCCAGTACTTC. Translated: CASRPYGGAQETQYF.